The clone carrying this T cell receptor beta chain came up a few times. Antigen unknown. Just one base apart from a much larger clone, this may be a read error. The data are from a study of T cell repertoires in cytomegalovirus infection. Turning to the study itself: Evidence of both CMV infection and a matching HLA type came from public TCR beta signatures. General observations from the study: CMV-specific HLA-C-restricted TCR beta clonotypes dominated the ex vivo response.

TCRdb processed the reads anew with MiXCR; each CDR3 protein has one entry. This table holds about 230,000 distinct CDR3 sequences, around 6.6% found once. In germline, CDR1 is LNHDA, CDR2 SQIVND (reference sequence). This CDR3 is built from 11 residues. V was pared by 11 bases and J by 6 bases, with 12 bases between. The chain employs TRBV19 and TRBJ2-3; unclear D gene. The origin of this receptor is a human donor in good health (CMV status not recorded). Some clones in this sample may be carry-over from other donors' samples. The sequencing sample was made of PBMCs. CDR3 in DNA: TGTGCCGGTCGGCTTGGGGATACGCAGTATTTT. Its protein is CAGRLGDTQYF.